These 5 T cell receptor beta chains were sequenced from one sample in a study of PD-L1 blockade in urothelial cancer. Sequencing used immunoSEQ multiplex PCR; TCRdb keeps in-frame clones, though not all of them. The sample has about 71,000 clones, about 89% seen once. Sequenced here: PBMCs, sampled around atezolizumab (anti-PD-L1) treatment. These receptors were taken from a man between 60 and 75 years old with urothelial cancer.

V and J are TRBV6-5 and TRBJ1-2, with D hard to call. The ends were cut back, 5 bases at V and 4 bases at J, with 8 bases in the middle. Germline V gene sequence: CDR1 MNHEY, CDR2 SVGAGI. The CDR3 spans 12 residues. The CDR3, as DNA: TGTGCCAGCAGTGGAAACAGCTATGGCTACACCTTC. This translates into CASSGNSYGYTF.

This clone came up a few times. The chain employs TRBV4-1 and TRBJ2-1; TRBD2 aligns across 9 bases. Germline V gene data show CDR1 as MGHRA and CDR2 as YSYEKL. With 4 bases clipped from V and 5 bases from J, the junction kept 6 bases outside the gene matches. The CDR3 extends over 15 amino acids. This chain's CDR3 is CASSRRLADNNEQFF. The CDR3 DNA follows: TGCGCCAGCAGCCGCCGACTAGCGGATAACAATGAGCAGTTCTTC.

The CDR3 protein is CASSSFTGTGRYGYTF. The CDR3 coding sequence is TGTGCCAGCAGTTCTTTTACCGGGACAGGGCGGTATGGCTACACCTTC. The V gene is TRBV6-5, the J gene TRBJ1-2, with 9 positions matching TRBD1. The CDR3 length is 16 residues. With 4 bases clipped from V and 5 bases from J, the junction kept 11 bases outside the gene matches. Germline CDR1 is MNHEY and CDR2 is SVGAGI.

To note about this clone: Other nucleotide sequences from this sample produce the same CDR3. The genes are TRBV4-1 and TRBJ1-2; 8 bases align to TRBD1. The CDR3 is 15 residues long. The germline V gene encodes CDR1 MGHRA and CDR2 YSYEKL. Trimming removed 4 bases from V and 2 bases from J; junction bases left unmatched: 6. DNA of the CDR3: TGCGCCAGCAGCCGGGGGACAGGCGGAAACTATGGCTACACCTTC. Its translation: CASSRGTGGNYGYTF.

This clone appeared once. The J gene is TRBJ2-3, the V gene TRBV5-1; D not resolved. Germline assignment: CDR1 SGHRS and CDR2 YFSETQ. V was shortened by 2 bases and J by 4 bases, with 11 bases between the two germline ends. The CDR3 spans 14 residues. The CDR3 protein is CASSLGHQADTQYF. CDR3 sequence (DNA): TGCGCCAGCAGCTTAGGCCACCAGGCAGATACGCAGTATTTT. The full variable domain, completed using reference TRBV5-1 and TRBJ2-3, is KAGVTQTPRYLIKTRGQQVTLSCSPISGHRSVSWYQQTPGQGLQFLFEYFSETQRNKGNFPGRFSGRQFSNSRSEMNVSTLELGDSALYLCASSLGHQADTQYFGPGTRLTVL.